This TCR beta chain was captured by sequencing in a study of shared clonotypes between healthy human individuals. Study-level information: The cohort had a couple of women and three men, ages 18 to 49. Whole-study findings and limits: Memory subsets had estimated richness that was generally smaller than that of naive subsets. Lower generation probabilities were found for non-shared clonotypes than for those shared by all four donors.

A split of CD4+ cells into CD45RA+ naive and CD45RA-negative memory subsets was performed. Clones were sequenced by immunoSEQ multiplex PCR, and TCRdb holds only the in-frame ones, with some missing. The repertoire has a few million clones, roughly 92% of them found once; the top ten carry over 0.12%. A note on this clone: Its cognate antigen is unknown.

This receptor was obtained from a man between 18 and 29 years old in good health. Specimen: naive CD4+ T cells sorted from blood. Noted subset: CD45RA+ positively selected.

The CDR3 DNA reads as TGTGCCAGCAGTAAGGGGCAGTTCGATGGCTACACCTTC. Translating gives CASSKGQFDGYTF. The chain recombines TRBV28 with TRBJ1-2, with D maybe TRBD1 (5 bases). Germline CDR1 is MDHEN and CDR2 is SYDVKM. The length of the CDR3 is 13 residues. Trimming stripped 5 bases from V and 6 bases from J, with 13 bases between.